The sequence of this T cell receptor beta chain was determined in a study of blood T cells in healthy people across ages. Trimming stripped 5 bases from V and 0 bases from J, with 12 bases between. The CDR3 sequence is 15 residues long. In germline, CDR1 is SGHRS, CDR2 YFSETQ. A sample-barcoded 5' primer and a J-beta primer mix were used in a second PCR of about 6 to 11 cycles. MiXCR was run by TCRdb on the 5' RACE reads, yielding one entry per CDR3 protein. The sample carries about 1.4 million distinct CDR3 sequences, roughly 59% recorded once. The sequence was obtained from a man aged 18-30 years in good health. The V gene is TRBV5-1, the J gene TRBJ2-1; D assignment may be TRBD1 or TRBD2 (5 bases each). Material: blood. The CDR3 sequence is CASRIGGSSYNEQFF. Written as DNA, the CDR3 is TGCGCCAGCAGAATTGGGGGTAGCTCCTACAATGAGCAGTTCTTC.